A selection of T cell receptor beta chains follows, all from one sample in a study of blood T cell repertoires in COVID-19. Profiled with immunoSEQ multiplex PCR; TCRdb holds only in-frame clones, not every one. The sample consists of about 320,000 clones, approximately 91% of them appearing once. Sample: PBMCs or T cells enriched from blood (not recorded which). These receptors were obtained from a woman in her twenties or thirties who had been exposed to COVID-19. CDR3s include the opening cysteine and the closing phenylalanine or tryptophan. The D gene is left open where the match is weak. Not every row has a clone size; where given, it reads once, few, many or a size class.

J	V	D	size	length	DNA	CDR3
TRBJ1-2	TRBV15	NA	NA	15	TGTGCCACCAGCAGAGATCGGGGATTTAACTATGGCTACACCTTC	CATSRDRGFNYGYTF
TRBJ1-1	TRBV7-6	NA	NA	15	TGTGCCAGCAGCTTAGCGGGGCAGTTGAACACTGAAGCTTTCTTT	CASSLAGQLNTEAFF
TRBJ2-3	TRBV4-1	TRBD2	NA	17	TGCGCCAGCAGCCTTTCACGGGGGGGCGTCGACACAGATACGCAGTATTTT	CASSLSRGGVDTDTQYF
TRBJ2-3	TRBV9	NA	NA	13	TGTGCCAGCAGCGTAGGGAGGGCAGATACGCAGTATTTT	CASSVGRADTQYF
TRBJ1-2	TRBV15	TRBD1	once	15	TGTGCCACCAGCAGAGGACAGGGGGCCTTTTCGGGCTACACCTTC	CATSRGQGAFSGYTF
TRBJ2-4	TRBV4-1	NA	NA	13	TGCGCCAGCAGCCAAGATCCAGGGCGTATTCAGTACTTC	CASSQDPGRIQYF
TRBJ1-6	TRBV27	NA	NA	16	TGTGCCAGCAGTTTATCCCCGAGCTCCTATAATTCACCCCTCCACTTT	CASSLSPSSYNSPLHF
TRBJ1-6	TRBV6-5	NA	NA	14	TGTGCCAGCAGCGCCAGGGTTTATAATTCACCCCTCCACTTT	CASSARVYNSPLHF
TRBJ1-1	TRBV29-1	TRBD1	NA	12	TGCAGCTTCCAAGGGGGCAGAGTTGAAGCTTTCTTT	CSFQGGRVEAFF
TRBJ2-7	TRBV5-1	TRBD1	NA	17	TGCGCCAGCAGCTTGGGCGAAGTTCGGACAGGACTCTACGAGCAGTACTTC	CASSLGEVRTGLYEQYF
TRBJ1-5	TRBV29-1	TRBD1	NA	19	TGCAGCTTCTGCCTAAAATTTCGGACAGGGGAGTTAAGTAATCAGCCCCAGCATTTT	CSFCLKFRTGELSNQPQHF
TRBJ1-2	TRBV7-8	TRBD1	NA	15	TGTGCCAGCAGCTTAATCCGGACAGGGAAGAATGGCTACACCTTC	CASSLIRTGKNGYTF
TRBJ1-1	TRBV3-1/TRBV3-2	TRBD1	once	13	TGTGCCAGCAGCCCCGACAGGGTTACTGAAGCTTTCTTT	CASSPDRVTEAFF
TRBJ1-6	TRBV4-3	NA	NA	16	TGCGCCAGCAGCCAAGGGGGGGGCCGTGGTAATTCACCCCTCCACTTT	CASSQGGGRGNSPLHF